Included here is one T cell receptor beta chain sequence, with context. Its antigen remains unidentified. The germline V gene encodes CDR1 MNHEY and CDR2 SMNVEV (reference sequence). The CDR3 length is 15 residues. The sample belongs to a study of cytomegalovirus exposure and HLA in healthy donors. Study as a whole: The roughly 120 million unique TCR beta sequences, from around 200 million T cells, were found by an earlier analysis. General observations from the study: Later analysis placed DRB1 highest and HLA-C lowest in TCR association rates, which differed by HLA locus.

This PCR relied on a set of 60 Vbeta primers and 13 Jbeta primers. Only in-frame clones appear in the TCRdb table, and some are missing; sequencing was by immunoSEQ multiplex PCR. Of approximately 150,000 clones in the sample, approximately 81% were seen once. The source material was PBMCs. J is TRBJ2-5 and V is TRBV27, with 7 bases matching TRBD2. The closer fit of TRBJ2-7 to the DNA end suggests the J call may be wrong. The TCR was taken from a man aged 30 to 45 in good health and CMV-seronegative. CDR3 sequence reads: CASSTMTSLSYEQYF. Written as DNA, the CDR3 is TGTGCCAGCAGTACGATGACTAGCCTCTCCTACGAGCAGTACTTC.